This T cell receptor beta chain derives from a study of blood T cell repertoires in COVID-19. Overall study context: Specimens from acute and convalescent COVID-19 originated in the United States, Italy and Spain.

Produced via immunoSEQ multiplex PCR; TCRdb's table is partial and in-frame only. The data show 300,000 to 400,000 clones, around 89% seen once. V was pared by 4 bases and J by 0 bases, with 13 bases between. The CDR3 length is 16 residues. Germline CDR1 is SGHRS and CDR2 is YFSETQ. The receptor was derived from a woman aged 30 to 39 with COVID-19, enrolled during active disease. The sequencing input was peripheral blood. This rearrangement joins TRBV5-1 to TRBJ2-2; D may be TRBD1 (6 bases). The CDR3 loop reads CASSPLDRTNTGELFF. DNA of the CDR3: TGCGCCAGCAGCCCCCTAGACAGGACGAACACCGGGGAGCTGTTTTTT.